The 20 T cell receptor beta chains in this list originate from one sample, sequenced in a study of T cell repertoires in cytomegalovirus infection. These TCRs' antigens remain unknown. One entry per CDR3 protein results from TCRdb running MiXCR on the reads. The sample has more than 250,000 distinct CDR3 sequences, around 25% seen once. The sample was cultured PBMCs, taken from culture after CMV antigen stimulation. The receptors originated from a human donor in good health (CMV status not recorded). Some clones in this sample may be carry-over from other donors' samples.

This clonotype showed up just a few times. The chain is built from TRBV27 and TRBJ2-1, with TRBD2 matching over 11 bases. The germline V gene encodes CDR1 MNHEY and CDR2 SMNVEV (reference sequence). J was trimmed by 7 bases and V by 0 bases; bases with no gene match: 5. The CDR3 runs to 16 residues. Written as DNA, the CDR3 is TGTGCCAGCAGTTTATCAGGGCTAGCGGGAGGAAATGAGCAGTTCTTC. This codes for CASSLSGLAGGNEQFF.

The chain employs TRBV7-3 and TRBJ2-1; TRBD2 matches at 7 bases. V gave up 5 bases and J gave up 6 bases; unmatched junction bases: 4. Germline CDR1 is SGHTA and CDR2 is FQGTGA. The CDR3 runs 13 residues. The CDR3 DNA reads TGTGCCAGCAGCGGGGGGGACTCCAATGAGCAGTTCTTC. Translating gives CASSGGDSNEQFF. The whole variable domain, remainder taken from reference TRBV7-3 and TRBJ2-1, is GAGVSQTPSNKVTEKGKYVELRCDPISGHTALYWYRQSLGQGPEFLIYFQGTGAADDSGLPNDRFFAVRPEGSVSTLKIQRTERGDSAVYLCASSGGDSNEQFFGPGTRLTVL.

This clonotype was seen many times. The chain carries TRBV7-2 and TRBJ2-6; 10 nucleotides agree with TRBD2. With 2 bases clipped from V and 3 bases from J, the junction kept 4 bases outside the gene matches. Germline CDR1 is SGHTA and CDR2 is FQGNSA. CDR3 size: 17 residues. DNA of the CDR3: TGTGCCAGCAGCTTAAGCGGGAGGGCCGGTGGGGCCAACGTCCTGACTTTC. This codes for CASSLSGRAGGANVLTF.

The V gene is TRBV6-5, the J gene TRBJ1-3, with 7 bases aligning to TRBD1. The V and J ends lost 5 bases and 2 bases, in that order; junction bases with no gene match: 6. Germline V gives CDR1 MNHEY, CDR2 SVGAGI. The CDR3 has 15 residues. The CDR3 sequence: CASSLSGTAGNTIYF. The CDR3 bases are TGTGCCAGCAGTCTCTCTGGGACAGCTGGAAACACCATATATTTT.

V and J are TRBV6-4 and TRBJ1-1, with TRBD1 matching 9 bases. Germline V gene lookup returns CDR1 MRHNA and CDR2 SNTAGT. Germline trimming cut 6 bases from V and 8 bases from J; bases unmatched to any gene: 7. CDR3 length equals 13 residues. The CDR3 DNA sequence: TGTGCCAGCAGAAATACAGGGGGCCAAGAAGCTTTCTTT. This translates into CASRNTGGQEAFF.

This chain joins TRBV20-1 and TRBJ2-1; 13 bases fit TRBD2. The CDR3 contains 16 residues. Trimming took 3 bases from V and 4 from J; bases not matched to a gene: 6. Germline loops: CDR1 DFQATT, CDR2 SNEGSKA (reference sequence). In DNA, the CDR3 is TGCAGTGCTAGCGGACTAGCGGGAGCCGCGTACAATGAGCAGTTCTTC. Residues: CSASGLAGAAYNEQFF.

This clonotype has a count of ten or more. V usage is TRBV7-2 and J usage is TRBJ2-3; 7 nucleotides agree with TRBD2. The germline CDR1 and CDR2 sequences are SGHTA and FQGNSA. The CDR3 loop spans 14 amino acids. The V segment lost 0 bases and the J segment 6 bases; nucleotides outside the gene matches: 3. The CDR3 region is CASSLALAVDTQYF. In nucleotides, the CDR3 is TGTGCCAGCAGCTTAGCGCTAGCGGTCGATACGCAGTATTTT. Full variable domain (rest looked up from reference TRBV7-2 and TRBJ2-3): GAGVSQSPSNKVTEKGKDVELRCDPISGHTALYWYRQSLGQGLEFLIYFQGNSAPDKSGLPSDRFSAERTGGSVSTLTIQRTQQEDSAVYLCASSLALAVDTQYFGPGTRLTVL.

The rearrangement joins TRBV14 to TRBJ2-3; 10 bases are shared with TRBD2. This CDR3 region has 16 residues. The germline V gene has CDR1 SGHDN and CDR2 FVKESK. Trimming at V came to 2 bases and at J to 2 bases, leaving 4 bases not matched to a gene. The CDR3 nucleotides are TGTGCCAGCAGCCAACTAGCGGGAGCGCTCACAGATACGCAGTATTTT. As protein: CASSQLAGALTDTQYF.

This rearrangement joins TRBV27 to TRBJ2-1; 10 nucleotides align to TRBD1. Germline V CDR1 and CDR2: MNHEY, SMNVEV (reference sequence). CDR3 length: 16 amino acids. Trimming at V came to 6 bases and at J to 0 bases, leaving 5 bases not matched to a gene. CDR3 sequence: CASSRTGGYSYNEQFF. The DNA of the CDR3 is TGTGCCAGCAGCCGGACAGGGGGTTACTCCTACAATGAGCAGTTCTTC.

The sample holds a few counts of this clonotype. The genes are TRBV12-3 or TRBV12-4 and TRBJ2-5; D unresolved. V was trimmed by 6 bases and J by 6 bases, leaving 14 bases between them. The CDR3 is 13 amino acids. The CDR3 DNA sequence: TGTGCCAGCAGCGTAGGTAATCTGAAGACCCAGTACTTC. This sequence encodes CASSVGNLKTQYF.

Ten or more counts support this clonotype. The J gene is TRBJ2-7, the V gene TRBV7-2; a weak D match, TRBD1 (7 bases). Trimming removed 1 base at V and 6 bases at J, with 19 bases between. This CDR3 spans 16 amino acids. Germline loops: CDR1 SGHTA, CDR2 FQGNSA. The CDR3 DNA sequence: TGTGCCAGCAGCTTAGGACAGGGAGGCTTCTCCAGCGAGCAGTACTTC. It codes for CASSLGQGGFSSEQYF.

Here the CDR3 reads CATSTPRGGRYSNQPQHF. As DNA, the CDR3 is TGTGCCACCAGCACTCCTCGGGGGGGGCGGTATAGCAATCAGCCCCAGCATTTT. The rearrangement links TRBV15 to TRBJ1-5; a possible D gene is TRBD1 (6 bases). Trimming removed 4 bases at V and 0 bases at J, with 19 bases between. In germline, CDR1 is LNHNV, CDR2 YYDKDF (reference sequence). This CDR3 contains 18 residues.

The CDR3 loop reads CASSLRDRGSGANVLTF. Written as DNA, the CDR3 is TGTGCCAGTAGCCTCCGGGACAGGGGCTCTGGGGCCAACGTCCTGACTTTC. The chain has TRBV19 and TRBJ2-6; 10 positions match TRBD1. This CDR3 is built from 17 residues. J was trimmed by 0 bases and V by 6 bases; bases with no gene match: 5. Germline CDR1 reads LNHDA; CDR2 reads SQIVND (reference sequence).

This clonotype was observed a handful of times. The gene calls are TRBV7-2 and TRBJ1-3, with D perhaps matching TRBD1 (6 bases). This CDR3 region has 16 residues. V was trimmed by 1 base and J by 0 bases, leaving 10 bases between them. Germline lookup yields CDR1 SGHTA and CDR2 FQGNSA. CDR3 nucleotide sequence: TGTGCCAGCAGCTTAGAGGGGGTCTTCTCTGGAAACACCATATATTTT. This translates into CASSLEGVFSGNTIYF.

The chain uses TRBV28 and TRBJ2-3; D uncertain. Germline values: CDR1 MDHEN, CDR2 SYDVKM. The CDR3 is made up of 12 amino acids. V was shortened by 5 bases and J by 9 bases, with 12 bases between the two germline ends. The CDR3 sequence: CASSDPVETQYF. For the CDR3, the DNA is TGTGCCAGCAGTGATCCAGTAGAAACGCAGTATTTT.

The rearrangement links TRBV12-3 or TRBV12-4 to TRBJ1-1; weak D call: TRBD1 (5 bases). The CDR3 loop spans 12 amino acids. V was clipped by 8 bases and J by 5 bases, with 12 bases between them. CDR3 nucleotides: TGTGCCAGCCGGGCCGGGGGTACTGAAGCTTTCTTT. This translates into CASRAGGTEAFF.

This clonotype was picked up a small number of times. V gene TRBV10-1 combines with J gene TRBJ2-6; D is uncertain. The CDR3 length is 13 residues. Trimming removed 10 bases at V and 4 bases at J, with 11 bases between. CDR1 and CDR2 from the germline V gene are WNHNN and SYGVQD (reference sequence). The CDR3 is CATQESGANVLTF. In DNA, the CDR3 is TGCGCCACCCAGGAGTCGGGGGCCAACGTCCTGACTTTC.

Notes on this clonotype: A read error may explain this, as a much larger clone is one base away. The limits of the CDR3 on the DNA are not certain, so only TCRdb's listed CDR3 is given. The rearrangement links TRBV7-3 to TRBJ2-1; the table names TRBD1, a call not compared with the DNA. Germline V gene data show CDR1 as SGHTA and CDR2 as FQGTGA. The CDR3 is made up of 13 amino acids, end residues included. This CDR3 reads CASSFAGGNEEFF.

This clonotype was seen many times. V usage is TRBV7-2 and J usage is TRBJ2-6; the D gene is possibly TRBD2 (6 bases). The CDR3 is 17 residues long. The germline gives CDR1 SGHTA, CDR2 FQGNSA. Trimming stripped 3 bases from V and 0 bases from J, with 12 bases between. The CDR3 nucleotides are TGTGCCAGCAGCTTGGGGAGGAAATTCTCTGGGGCCAACGTCCTGACTTTC. This sequence encodes CASSLGRKFSGANVLTF.

The chain couples TRBV7-2 to TRBJ2-3; D is uncertain. This CDR3 has 12 residues. V was clipped by 11 bases and J by 1 base, with 10 bases between them. Germline V CDR1 and CDR2: SGHTA, FQGNSA. The CDR3: CACRQGTDTQYF. In DNA form, the CDR3 reads TGTGCCTGTCGACAAGGCACAGATACGCAGTATTTT.